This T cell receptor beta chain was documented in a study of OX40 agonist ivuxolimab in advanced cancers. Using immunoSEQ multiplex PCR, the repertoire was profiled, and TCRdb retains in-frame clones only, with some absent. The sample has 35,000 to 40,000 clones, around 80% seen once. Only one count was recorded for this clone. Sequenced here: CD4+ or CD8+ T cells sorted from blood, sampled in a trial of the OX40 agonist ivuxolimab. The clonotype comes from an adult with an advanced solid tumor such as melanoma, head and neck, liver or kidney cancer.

The DNA of the CDR3 is TGTGCCAGCAGCCAAACAGGGGCTGGTACGCAGTATTTT. It codes for CASSQTGAGTQYF. This sequence joins TRBV6-5 and TRBJ2-3; TRBD1 matches at 7 bases. V lost 6 bases, J lost 8 bases, and 8 bases stayed unmatched. The germline CDR1 and CDR2 sequences are MNHEY and SVGAGI. There are 13 residues in the CDR3.